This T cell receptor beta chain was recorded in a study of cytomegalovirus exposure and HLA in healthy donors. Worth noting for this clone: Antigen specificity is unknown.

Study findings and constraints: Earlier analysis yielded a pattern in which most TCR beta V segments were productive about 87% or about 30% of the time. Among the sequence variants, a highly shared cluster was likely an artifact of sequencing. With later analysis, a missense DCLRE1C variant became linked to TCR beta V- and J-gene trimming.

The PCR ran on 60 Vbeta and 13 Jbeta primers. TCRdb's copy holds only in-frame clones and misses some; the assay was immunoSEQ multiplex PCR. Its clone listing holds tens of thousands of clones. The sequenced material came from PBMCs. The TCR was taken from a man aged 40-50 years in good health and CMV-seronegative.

DNA of the CDR3: TGCGCCAGCAGCCCAGGAGCGGGAGGGCCCCGGGAGACCCAGTACTTC. Amino acid sequence: CASSPGAGGPRETQYF. The rearrangement joins TRBV5-1 to TRBJ2-5, with 10 bases lining up with TRBD2. Germline CDR1 reads SGHRS; CDR2 reads YFSETQ. The J segment lost 5 bases and the V segment lost 4 bases, leaving 11 bases of the junction unmatched. CDR3 length equals 16 residues.